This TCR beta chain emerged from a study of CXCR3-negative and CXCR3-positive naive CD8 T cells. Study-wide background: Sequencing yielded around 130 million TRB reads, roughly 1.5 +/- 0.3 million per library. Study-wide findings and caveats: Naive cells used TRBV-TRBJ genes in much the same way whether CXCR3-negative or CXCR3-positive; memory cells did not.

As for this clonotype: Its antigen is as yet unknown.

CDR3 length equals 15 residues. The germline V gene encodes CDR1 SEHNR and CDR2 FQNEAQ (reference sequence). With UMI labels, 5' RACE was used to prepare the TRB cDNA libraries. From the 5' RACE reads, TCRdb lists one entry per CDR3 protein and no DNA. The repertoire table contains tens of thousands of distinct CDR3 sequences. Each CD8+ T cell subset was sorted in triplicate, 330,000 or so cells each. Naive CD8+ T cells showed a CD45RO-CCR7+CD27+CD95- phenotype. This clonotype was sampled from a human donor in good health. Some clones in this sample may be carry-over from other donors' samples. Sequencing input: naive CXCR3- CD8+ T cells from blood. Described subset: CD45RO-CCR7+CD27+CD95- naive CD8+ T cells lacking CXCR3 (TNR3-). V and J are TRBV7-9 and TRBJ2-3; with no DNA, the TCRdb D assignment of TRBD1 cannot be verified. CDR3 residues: CASSRGLSSTDTQYF.